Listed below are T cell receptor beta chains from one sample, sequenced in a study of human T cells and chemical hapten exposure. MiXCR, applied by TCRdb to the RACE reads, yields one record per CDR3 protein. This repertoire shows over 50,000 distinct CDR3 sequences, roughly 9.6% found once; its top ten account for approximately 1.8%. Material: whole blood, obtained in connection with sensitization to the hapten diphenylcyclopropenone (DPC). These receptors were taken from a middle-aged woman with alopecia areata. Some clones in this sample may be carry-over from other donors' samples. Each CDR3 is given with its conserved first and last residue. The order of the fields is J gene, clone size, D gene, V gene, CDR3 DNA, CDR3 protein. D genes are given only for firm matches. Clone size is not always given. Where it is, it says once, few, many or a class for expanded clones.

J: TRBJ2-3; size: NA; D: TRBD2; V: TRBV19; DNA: TGTGCCAGTAGTGGCGGGAGGGCGGCAGGCACAGATACGCAGTATTTT; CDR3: CASSGGRAAGTDTQYF
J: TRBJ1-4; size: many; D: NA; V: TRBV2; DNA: TGTGCCAGCAGCACTGAAGAAAAACTGTTTTTT; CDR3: CASSTEEKLFF
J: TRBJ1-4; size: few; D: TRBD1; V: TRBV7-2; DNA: TGTGCCAGCAGCTCCAACAGGGGGCTCGGTAATGAAAAACTGTTTTTT; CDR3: CASSSNRGLGNEKLFF
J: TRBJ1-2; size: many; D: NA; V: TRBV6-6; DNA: TGTGCCAGCATCGACCAGGAGGGGTTAAGAGGCGGCTACACCTTC; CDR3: CASIDQEGLRGGYTF
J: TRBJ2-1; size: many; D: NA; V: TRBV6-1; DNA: TGTGCCAGCAGGGCAGGACTGGGAACGGAGCAGTTCTTC; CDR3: CASRAGLGTEQFF
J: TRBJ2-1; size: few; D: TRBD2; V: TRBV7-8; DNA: TGTGCCAGCAGCTTACGCCGGGCTAGCGGGGGGGCCGATGAGCAGTTCTTC; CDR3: CASSLRRASGGADEQFF
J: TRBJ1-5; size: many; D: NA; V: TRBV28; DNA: TGTGCCAGCAGTCCCGGACCGGGAGGACAGCCCCAGCATTTT; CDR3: CASSPGPGGQPQHF
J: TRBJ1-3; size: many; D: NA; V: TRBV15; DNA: TGTGCCACCAGTGCGGGGGCTGGAAACACCATATATTTT; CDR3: CATSAGAGNTIYF
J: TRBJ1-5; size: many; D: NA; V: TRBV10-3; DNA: TGTGCCATCAGTGAGTCGAGGGATAGCAATCAGCCCCAGCATTTT; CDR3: CAISESRDSNQPQHF
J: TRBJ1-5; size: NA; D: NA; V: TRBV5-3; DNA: TGTGCCAGAAGCTTGAGCAGAAGGCGCCAGCCCCAGCATTTT; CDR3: CARSLSRRRQPQHF
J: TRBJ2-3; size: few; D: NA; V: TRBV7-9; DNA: TGTGCCAGCAGCCCCGATGTCAGCACAGATACGCAGTATTTT; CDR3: CASSPDVSTDTQYF
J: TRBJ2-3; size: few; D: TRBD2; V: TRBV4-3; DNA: TGCGCCAGCAGCCAAGAACTTTCGCGGGGGGGCCCCGATACGCAGTATTTT; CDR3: CASSQELSRGGPDTQYF
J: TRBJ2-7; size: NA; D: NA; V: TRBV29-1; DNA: TGCAGCGTTGACGCAGGGATCTACGAGCAGTACTTC; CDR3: CSVDAGIYEQYF
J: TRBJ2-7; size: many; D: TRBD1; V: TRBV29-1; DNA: TGCAGCGTTAACAGGGGCGGCGAGCAGTACTTC; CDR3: CSVNRGGEQYF
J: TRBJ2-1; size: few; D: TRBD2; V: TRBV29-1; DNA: TGCAGCGCCACACTAGCGGGGGGCTACAATGAGCAGTTCTTC; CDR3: CSATLAGGYNEQFF
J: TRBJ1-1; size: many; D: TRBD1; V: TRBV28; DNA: TGTGCCAGCAGACCCGGGACAGCGGCAGCTTTCTTT; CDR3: CASRPGTAAAFF
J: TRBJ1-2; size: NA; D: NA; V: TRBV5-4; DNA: TGTGCCAGCAGACTTACCGGTGACTACTATGGCTACACCTTC; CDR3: CASRLTGDYYGYTF
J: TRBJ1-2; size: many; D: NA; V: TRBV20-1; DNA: TGCAGTGCTGACGATGGCAGGCCGATTCACTATGGCTACACCTTC; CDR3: CSADDGRPIHYGYTF
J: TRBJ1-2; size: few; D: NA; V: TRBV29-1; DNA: TGCAGCGTTGAACCAGGGAACCACTATGGCTACACCTTC; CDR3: CSVEPGNHYGYTF
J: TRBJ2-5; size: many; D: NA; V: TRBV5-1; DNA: TGCGCCAGCAGCTTGGCCGGCTACTCGTACCAAGAGACCCAGTACTTC; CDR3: CASSLAGYSYQETQYF
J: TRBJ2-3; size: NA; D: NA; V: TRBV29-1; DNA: TGCAGCGTTGAAGAAGGGTTGGGCTGGGGCACAGATACGCAGTATTTT; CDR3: CSVEEGLGWGTDTQYF
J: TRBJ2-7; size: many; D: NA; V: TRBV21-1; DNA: TGTGCCAGCGAGGTTTTCGAGCAGTACTTC; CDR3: CASEVFEQYF
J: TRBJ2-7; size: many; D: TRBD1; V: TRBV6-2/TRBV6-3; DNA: TGTGCCAGCAGTTACACAGGGGGCGCGGTTAACGAGCAGTACTTC; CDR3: CASSYTGGAVNEQYF
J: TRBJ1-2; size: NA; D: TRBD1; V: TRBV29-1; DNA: TGCAGCGTTGAAGGGCCAGGGGGCGCGGACCTCTATGGCTACACCTTC; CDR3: CSVEGPGGADLYGYTF
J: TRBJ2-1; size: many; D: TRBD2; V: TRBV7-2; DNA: TGTGCCAGCAGCAACCTAGCGGGAGGGGAGCAGTTCTTC; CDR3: CASSNLAGGEQFF
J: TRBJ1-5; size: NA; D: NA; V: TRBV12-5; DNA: TGTGCTAGTGCCTTGGGAGGGGATCAGCCCCAGCATTTT; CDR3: CASALGGDQPQHF
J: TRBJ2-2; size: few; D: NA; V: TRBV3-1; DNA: TGTGCCAGCAGGTTACAAACCGGGGAGCTGTTTTTT; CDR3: CASRLQTGELFF
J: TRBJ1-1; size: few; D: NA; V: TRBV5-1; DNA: TGCGCCAGCAGCTTGGCCGGTGGACGAAGGACGAACACTGAAGCTTTCTTT; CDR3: CASSLAGGRRTNTEAFF